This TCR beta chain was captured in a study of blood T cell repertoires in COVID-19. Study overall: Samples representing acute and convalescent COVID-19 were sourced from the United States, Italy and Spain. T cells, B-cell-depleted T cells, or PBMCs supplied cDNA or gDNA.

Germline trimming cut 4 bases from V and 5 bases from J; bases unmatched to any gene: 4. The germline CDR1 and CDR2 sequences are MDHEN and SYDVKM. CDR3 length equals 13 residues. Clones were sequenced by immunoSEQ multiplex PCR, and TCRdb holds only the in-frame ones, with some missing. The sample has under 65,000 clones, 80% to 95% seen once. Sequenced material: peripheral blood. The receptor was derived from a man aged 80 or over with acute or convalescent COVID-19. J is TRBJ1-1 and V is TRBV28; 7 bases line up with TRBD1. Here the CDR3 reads CASSSSTGTEAFF. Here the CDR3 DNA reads TGTGCCAGCAGTTCATCGACAGGGACTGAAGCTTTCTTT.